The clone carrying this T cell receptor beta chain was seen ten or more times. The target antigen is unknown. This sample was included in a study of response to subunit inactivated influenza vaccine. Study-wide results and limits: Seasonal influenza vaccination, on each occasion, was suggested by the authors to recruit few new T cells.

Germline loops: CDR1 SQVTM, CDR2 ANQGSEA. This CDR3 contains 12 residues. V lost 7 bases, J lost 0 bases, and 10 bases lay in between. MiXCR was run by TCRdb on the RT-PCR reads, yielding one entry per CDR3 protein. Here the sample spans roughly 670,000 distinct CDR3 sequences, around 13% being singletons. This clonotype was obtained from a man aged 45 to 65 who received an inactivated influenza vaccine. The sample here was PBMCs from blood, taken approximately 15 days before vaccination. V usage is TRBV29-1 and J usage is TRBJ2-7; D may match TRBD1 or TRBD2 (5 bases each). This chain's CDR3 is CSGGPSSYEQYF. The CDR3 DNA reads TGCAGCGGGGGACCGAGCTCCTACGAGCAGTACTTC.